A selection of T cell receptor beta chains follows, all from one sample in a study of shared clonotypes between healthy human individuals. Sequencing was performed with immunoSEQ multiplex PCR; in TCRdb, only in-frame clones are kept and a portion is missing. The table has approximately 400,000 clones, about 96% seen once. The sequenced sample was memory CD8+ T cells sorted from blood. These receptors originate from a man aged 30 to 45 in good health. CDR3s include the opening cysteine and the closing phenylalanine or tryptophan. D genes are given only for firm matches.

D,J,V,DNA,CDR3
-,TRBJ2-5,TRBV6-1,TGTGCCAGCACTACATCCAGGGAGACCCAGTACTTC,CASTTSRETQYF
-,TRBJ2-2,TRBV6-6,TGTGCCAGCAGTTACTCAGCCGGGGAGCTGTTTTTT,CASSYSAGELFF
-,TRBJ1-4,TRBV18,TGTGCCAGCTCACCAGGGGAAGGTGAAAAACTGTTTTTT,CASSPGEGEKLFF
-,TRBJ1-1,TRBV6-1,TGTGCCAGCAGTGAAGTCCGAAGTGAAACGCGCCGGGGGGGGTGGAACACTGAAGCTTTCTTT,CASSEVRSETRRGGWNTEAFF
TRBD2,TRBJ2-4,TRBV2,TGTGCCAGCAGTGAAGCCGGACTAGCGGGCCTAGCCAAAAACATTCAGTACTTC,CASSEAGLAGLAKNIQYF
-,TRBJ2-1,TRBV7-9,TGTGCCAGCAGCTCAGGAGACCTCTCCTACAATGAGCAGTTCTTC,CASSSGDLSYNEQFF
-,TRBJ1-3,TRBV5-1,TGCGCCAGCAGCTTGGACAGCTCTGGAAACACCATATATTTT,CASSLDSSGNTIYF
TRBD2,TRBJ2-7,TRBV19,TGTGCCAGTAGTTTGGGGACTAGCGGGACATACGAGCAGTACTTC,CASSLGTSGTYEQYF
TRBD1,TRBJ1-5,TRBV2,TGTGCCAGCAGCCTACGGGGATACAGGGGTGATCAGCCCCAGCATTTT,CASSLRGYRGDQPQHF
-,TRBJ2-7,TRBV19,TGTGCCAGTAGTAGAAATAGATTTCCAACGTATTTGTCCGAGCAGTACTTC,CASSRNRFPTYLSEQYF
-,TRBJ2-2,TRBV30,TGTGCCTGGAATTCTGGCGGGATGGGGACCGGGGAGCTGTTTTTT,CAWNSGGMGTGELFF
-,TRBJ2-1,TRBV5-1,TGCGCCAGCAGCTTGGTTCGTGGAGAGGAGTTCTTC,CASSLVRGEEFF
-,TRBJ2-5,TRBV5-4,TGTGCCAGCAGCTTGTTGGGCAGGGGGGCTGAGACCCAGTACTTC,CASSLLGRGAETQYF
TRBD1,TRBJ1-5,TRBV19,TGTGCCAGTAGTCCTCGGGACAGGGGCAATCAGCCCCAGCATTTT,CASSPRDRGNQPQHF
-,TRBJ2-2,TRBV10-3,TGTGCCATCAGTGAGTCAGGGAACACCGGGGAGCTGTTTTTT,CAISESGNTGELFF
-,TRBJ1-1,TRBV7-9,TGTGCCAGCGAATTGGGGTCCAACACTGAAGCTTTCTTT,CASELGSNTEAFF
-,TRBJ1-5,TRBV5-4,TGTGCCAGCAGCCAGGACAGTAGCCAGCCCCAGCATTTT,CASSQDSSQPQHF
-,TRBJ2-1,TRBV9,TGTGCCAGCAGCGTAGGAGGGAGGCTATACAATGAGCAGTTCTTC,CASSVGGRLYNEQFF
TRBD2,TRBJ2-3,TRBV28,TGTGCCAGCAGTTTTAGCGGGGTCAGCACAGATACGCAGTATTTT,CASSFSGVSTDTQYF
-,TRBJ2-1,TRBV21-1,TGTGCCAGCAGTCGGACTAGCGGGACTAGGAGCTCCTACAATGAGCAGTTCTTC,CASSRTSGTRSSYNEQFF
TRBD2,TRBJ2-7,TRBV5-1,TGCGCCAGCAGTCGGGTTAGCGGGCCATCCTACGAGCAGTACTTC,CASSRVSGPSYEQYF
-,TRBJ1-2,TRBV29-1,TGCAGCGTTGAAACGGGGGGAGGGATCTATGGCTACACCTTC,CSVETGGGIYGYTF
TRBD1,TRBJ2-7,TRBV19,TGTGCCAGTAGCAAGGACAGGGGGGAGCAGTACTTC,CASSKDRGEQYF
-,TRBJ2-7,TRBV6-1,TGTGCCAGCCAGGGGGGGTACGAGCAGTACTTC,CASQGGYEQYF
-,TRBJ2-7,TRBV7-2,TGTGCCAGCAGCTTTTTACAGGGCTTCTTAAACTACGAGCAGTACTTC,CASSFLQGFLNYEQYF
-,TRBJ2-1,TRBV5-1,TGCGCCAGCAGCTTGGCGCCGGGAAGCTCCTACAATGAGCAGTTCTTC,CASSLAPGSSYNEQFF
-,TRBJ2-3,TRBV19,TGTGCCAGTAGAGGAGTCCAGAAAGGGGGGGTAGATACGCAGTATTTT,CASRGVQKGGVDTQYF